The clone carrying this T cell receptor beta chain is labeled medium-sized. Original handling: It was from reference gene primer amplification that nucleated cell counts were estimated. TCRdb keeps only in-frame clones here, not all; method: immunoSEQ multiplex PCR. V and J calls and clone size are as listed in that table; D and trimming were resolved from the DNA. In the table there are roughly 140,000 clones, more than 80% of which are singletons. This CDR3 comprises 14 residues. Trimming took 2 bases from V and 4 from J, leaving 11 bases between them. Germline V gives CDR1 LGHNA, CDR2 YSLEER. These data originate in a study of blood T cell repertoires in COVID-19. Study summary: Italy, Spain and the United States were the sources of the convalescent and acute COVID-19 samples. The cDNA or gDNA used as material had been derived from T cells, B-cell-depleted T cells, or PBMCs.

The clonotype was recovered from a woman aged 55-70 years with active COVID-19. The sequencing input was peripheral blood. The chain carries TRBV4-3 and TRBJ1-2; D is unclear. DNA for the CDR3: TGCGCCAGCAGCCAACTAGACGGAGCCTATGGCTACACCTTC. Protein sequence: CASSQLDGAYGYTF.